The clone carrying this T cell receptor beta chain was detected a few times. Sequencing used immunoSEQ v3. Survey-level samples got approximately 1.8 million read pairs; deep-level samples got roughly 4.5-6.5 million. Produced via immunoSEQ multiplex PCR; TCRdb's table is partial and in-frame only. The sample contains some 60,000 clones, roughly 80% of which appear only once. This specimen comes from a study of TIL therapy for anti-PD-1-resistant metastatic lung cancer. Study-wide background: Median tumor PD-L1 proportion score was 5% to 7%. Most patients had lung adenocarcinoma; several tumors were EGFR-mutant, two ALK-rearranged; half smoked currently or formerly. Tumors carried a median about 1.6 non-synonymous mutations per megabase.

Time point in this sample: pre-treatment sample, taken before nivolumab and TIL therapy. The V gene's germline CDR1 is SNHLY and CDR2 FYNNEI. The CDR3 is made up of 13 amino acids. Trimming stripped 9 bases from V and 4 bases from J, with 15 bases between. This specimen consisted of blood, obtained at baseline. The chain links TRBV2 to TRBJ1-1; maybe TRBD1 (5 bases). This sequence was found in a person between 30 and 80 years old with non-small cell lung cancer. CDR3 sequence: CARNEGRATEAFF. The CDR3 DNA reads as TGTGCCAGAAATGAGGGCAGGGCCACTGAAGCTTTCTTT.